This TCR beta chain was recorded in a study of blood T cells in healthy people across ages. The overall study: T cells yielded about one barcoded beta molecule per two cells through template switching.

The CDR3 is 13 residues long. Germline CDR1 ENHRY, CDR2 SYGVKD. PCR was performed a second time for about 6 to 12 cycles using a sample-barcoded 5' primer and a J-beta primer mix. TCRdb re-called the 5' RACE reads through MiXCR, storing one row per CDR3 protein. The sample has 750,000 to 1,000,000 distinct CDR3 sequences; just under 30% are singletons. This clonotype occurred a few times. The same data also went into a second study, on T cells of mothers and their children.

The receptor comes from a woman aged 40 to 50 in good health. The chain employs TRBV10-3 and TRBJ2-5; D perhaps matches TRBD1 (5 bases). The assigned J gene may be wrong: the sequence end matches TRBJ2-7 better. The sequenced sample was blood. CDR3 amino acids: CAISPTGSHEQYF. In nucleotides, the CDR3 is TGTGCCATCAGCCCCACAGGTTCCCACGAGCAGTACTTC.